This record covers a single T cell receptor beta chain. Its specificity is unknown. This sample was taken from a study of cytomegalovirus exposure and HLA in healthy donors. Study outcomes and limitations: The authors listed approximately 150 TCR beta chains as cytomegalovirus-associated.

This CDR3 is 16 amino acids long. Trimming left V 0 bases short and J 2 bases short, with 15 bases between. CDR1 is SGHDT, CDR2 YYEEEE, per germline. Primers for the PCR totalled 60 Vbeta and 13 Jbeta. Repertoires were generated with immunoSEQ multiplex PCR, while TCRdb's copy carries only in-frame clones and drops some. The table includes 200,000 to 300,000 clones, about 85% detected once. The sequence derives from a girl aged 2-10 years in good health and CMV-seronegative. This sequence joins TRBV5-6 and TRBJ2-7; tentatively, D is TRBD1 (6 bases). The sample taken for sequencing was PBMCs. CDR3: CASSLVTLGQPYEQYF. For the CDR3, the DNA is TGTGCCAGCAGCTTGGTGACTTTGGGACAACCCTACGAGCAGTACTTC.